This TCR beta chain comes out of a study of T cells in Graves' hyperthyroidism and ophthalmopathy. Overall study results and limits: The majority of expanded thyroid clonotypes above 0.001 also appeared in blood.

Over 18 months, lack of ophthalmopathy progression marked Graves' hyperthyroidism as stable. Hyperthyroidism patients were newly diagnosed, had disease duration under 2 months, and were aged 18 to 65 years. It was uncontrolled infection, other autoimmune disease, pregnancy or lactation that excluded patients. It was RNA transcripts that yielded the amplified TCR beta CDR3 regions. HTBI primers were the set used in a first-round RT-PCR of the TCR CDR3. TCRdb reprocessed the multiplex PCR reads via MiXCR and lists one record per CDR3 protein. The sample consists of a few hundred thousand distinct CDR3 sequences, about 16% of them appearing once. Turning to this clonotype: The antigen remains undetermined.

The CDR3 is 14 amino acids. Deletions cut 6 bases from V and 7 bases from J, with 18 bases between. CDR1 and CDR2 (germline): DFQATT, SNEGSKA (reference sequence). The V gene is TRBV20-1, the J gene TRBJ1-4; a possible D gene is TRBD1 (5 bases). The specimen was blood. The sequence came from a woman in her twenties or thirties with Graves' hyperthyroidism. CDR3 loop: CSALGGGSREKLFF. Written as DNA, the CDR3 is TGCAGTGCCTTAGGCGGGGGGTCTCGTGAAAAACTGTTTTTT.